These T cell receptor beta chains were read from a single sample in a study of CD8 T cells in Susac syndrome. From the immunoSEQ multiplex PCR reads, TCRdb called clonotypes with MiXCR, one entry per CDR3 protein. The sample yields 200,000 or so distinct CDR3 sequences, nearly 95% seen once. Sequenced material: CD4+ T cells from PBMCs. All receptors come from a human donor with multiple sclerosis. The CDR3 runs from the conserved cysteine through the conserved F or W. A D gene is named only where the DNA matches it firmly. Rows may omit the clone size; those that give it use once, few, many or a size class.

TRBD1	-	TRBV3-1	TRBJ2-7	CASSQRRTGVEQYF	TGTGCCAGCAGTCAGAGGAGGACAGGGGTCGAGCAGTACTTC
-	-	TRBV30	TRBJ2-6	CAWGRGIPHSGANVLTF	TGTGCCTGGGGACGAGGGATCCCCCACTCTGGGGCCAACGTCCTGACTTTC
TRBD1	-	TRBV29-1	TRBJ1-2	CSVQIFGTGRGYGYTF	TGCAGCGTTCAAATTTTTGGGACAGGAAGGGGTTATGGCTACACCTTC
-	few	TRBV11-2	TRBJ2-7	CASSPGSSYEQYF	TGTGCCAGCAGCCCTGGGAGCTCCTACGAGCAGTACTTC
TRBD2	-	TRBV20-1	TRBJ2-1	CSARTSGVYNEQFF	TGCAGTGCTAGGACTAGCGGGGTCTACAATGAGCAGTTCTTC
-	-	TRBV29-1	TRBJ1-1	CSVDRQQNTEAFF	TGCAGCGTTGATAGACAGCAGAACACTGAAGCTTTCTTT
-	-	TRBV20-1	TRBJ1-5	CSARSGEGENQPQHF	TGCAGTGCTAGGTCTGGGGAAGGGGAAAATCAGCCCCAGCATTTT
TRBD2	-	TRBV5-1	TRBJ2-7	CASSLTTSVFSYEQYF	TGCGCCAGCAGCTTAACGACTAGCGTGTTCTCCTACGAGCAGTACTTC
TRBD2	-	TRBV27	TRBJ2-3	CASSSRLAVSTDTQYF	TGTGCCAGCAGTTCACGACTAGCGGTTAGCACAGATACGCAGTATTTT
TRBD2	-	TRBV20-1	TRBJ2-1	CSARAGLAGQSGQFF	TGCAGTGCTAGAGCGGGACTAGCGGGACAGAGTGGGCAGTTCTTC
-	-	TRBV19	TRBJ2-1	CASSTSDRSYNEQFF	TGTGCCAGTAGTACTAGCGACCGCTCCTACAATGAGCAGTTCTTC
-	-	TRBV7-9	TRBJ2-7	CASSLDGSSYEQYF	TGTGCCAGCAGCTTGGACGGGAGCTCCTACGAGCAGTACTTC
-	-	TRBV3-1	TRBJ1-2	CASSQEGRAATF	TGTGCCAGCAGCCAAGAAGGCAGGGCAGCCACCTTC
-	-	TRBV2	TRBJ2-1	CASRDLPNNEQFF	TGTGCCAGCAGGGACCTGCCAAACAATGAGCAGTTCTTC
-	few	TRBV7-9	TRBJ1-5	CASSSTSYQPQHF	TGTGCCAGCAGCTCGACCTCATATCAGCCCCAGCATTTT
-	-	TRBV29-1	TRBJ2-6	CSVAQGARGSGANVLTF	TGCAGCGTTGCCCAAGGGGCTCGGGGCTCTGGGGCCAACGTCCTGACTTTC
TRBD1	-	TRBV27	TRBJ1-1	CASSFKTGASGEAFF	TGTGCCAGCAGTTTCAAAACAGGGGCATCGGGTGAAGCTTTCTTT
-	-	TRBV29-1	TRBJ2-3	CSVGGGITDTQYF	TGCAGCGTTGGTGGCGGGATAACAGATACGCAGTATTTT
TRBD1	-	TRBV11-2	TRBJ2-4	CASSDRGEKNIQYF	TGTGCCAGCAGTGACAGGGGCGAGAAAAACATTCAGTACTTC
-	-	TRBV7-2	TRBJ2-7	CASSTRRKDEQYF	TGTGCCAGCAGCACACGGCGAAAGGACGAGCAGTACTTC
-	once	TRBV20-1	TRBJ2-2	CSARENIGGELFF	TGCAGTGCTAGAGAAAATATCGGAGGGGAGCTGTTTTTT
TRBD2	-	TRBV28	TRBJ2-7	CASTSAGTRALKQYF	TGTGCCAGCACCTCAGCCGGGACTAGGGCTCTCAAGCAGTACTTC
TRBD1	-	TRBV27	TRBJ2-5	CAVADRGQETQYF	TGTGCTGTAGCGGACAGGGGGCAAGAGACCCAGTACTTC
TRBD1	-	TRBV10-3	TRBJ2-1	CAISEAPGQGNEQFF	TGTGCCATCAGCGAAGCCCCCGGACAGGGCAATGAGCAGTTCTTC
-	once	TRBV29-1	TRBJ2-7	CSVEGDTYEQYF	TGCAGCGTTGAAGGTGACACTTACGAGCAGTACTTC
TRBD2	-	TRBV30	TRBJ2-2	CAWTATSGRPNTGELFF	TGTGCCTGGACCGCGACTAGCGGGAGGCCAAACACCGGGGAGCTGTTTTTT
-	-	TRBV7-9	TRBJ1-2	CASSPPGGAGYGYTF	TGTGCCAGCAGCCCCCCGGGGGGAGCCGGCTATGGCTACACCTTC
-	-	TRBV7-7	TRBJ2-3	CASSLDWTDTQYF	TGTGCCAGCAGCCTGGACTGGACAGATACGCAGTATTTT
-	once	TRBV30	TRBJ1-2	CAWMKGRNYGYTF	TGTGCCTGGATGAAGGGGCGAAACTATGGCTACACCTTC
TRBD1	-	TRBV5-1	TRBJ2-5	CASRRDRGLETQYF	TGCGCCAGCAGGCGGGACAGGGGGTTAGAGACCCAGTACTTC
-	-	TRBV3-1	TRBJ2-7	CASRSRAGSYEQYF	TGTGCCAGCAGGTCAAGGGCGGGATCATACGAGCAGTACTTC
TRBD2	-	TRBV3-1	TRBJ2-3	CATSRAGGRDTQYF	TGTGCCACTTCTAGGGCGGGAGGGAGAGATACGCAGTATTTT
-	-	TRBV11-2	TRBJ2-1	CASSLDRGNNEQFF	TGTGCCAGCAGCTTAGATCGGGGGAACAATGAGCAGTTCTTC
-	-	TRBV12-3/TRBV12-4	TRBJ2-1	CASTRPGKRFYNEQFF	TGTGCCAGCACCCGCCCAGGGAAACGATTCTACAATGAGCAGTTCTTC
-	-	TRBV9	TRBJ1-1	CASSESPHTEAFF	TGTGCCAGCAGCGAGAGCCCACACACTGAAGCTTTCTTT
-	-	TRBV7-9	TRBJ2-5	CASSLGLSRSLQETQYF	TGTGCCAGCAGCCTGGGACTTAGCAGAAGCCTCCAAGAGACCCAGTACTTC
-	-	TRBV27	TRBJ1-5	CASSWSPQSNQPQHF	TGTGCCAGCAGTTGGAGCCCCCAGAGCAATCAGCCCCAGCATTTT
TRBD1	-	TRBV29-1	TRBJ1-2	CSVEERTGGYGYTF	TGCAGCGTTGAAGAAAGGACAGGGGGCTATGGCTACACCTTC
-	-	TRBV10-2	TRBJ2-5	CASSLGRKRSETQYF	TGCGCCAGCAGCTTGGGTAGGAAGCGGTCAGAGACCCAGTACTTC
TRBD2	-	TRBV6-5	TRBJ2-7	CASSYSRLAGGAWSEQYF	TGTGCCAGCAGTTACTCGAGACTAGCGGGAGGGGCTTGGAGCGAGCAGTACTTC
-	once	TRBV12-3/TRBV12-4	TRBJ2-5	CASSFWGLEETQYF	TGTGCCAGCAGTTTCTGGGGGTTGGAGGAGACCCAGTACTTC